This TCR beta chain was recorded in a study of blood T cell repertoires in COVID-19. At the level of the study: Both acute and convalescent COVID-19 samples were obtained from the United States, Italy and Spain. T cells, B-cell-depleted T cells, or PBMCs provided the cDNA or gDNA that served as material.

Original analysis: Reference gene primers were amplified, and this amplification served to estimate nucleated cell counts. This table comes from immunoSEQ multiplex PCR, and its TCRdb copy is limited to in-frame clones, with some not included. The V and J calls and clone size are taken from that table; D and trimming were inferred from the DNA. The repertoire includes 140,000 to 150,000 clones, approximately 85% of them detected once, and 8% sits in the top ten. The V end was cut by 4 bases, the J end by 5 bases, with 5 bases between. The CDR3 has 12 residues. Seattle-derived patients entered the study during active infection and were followed longitudinally.

This TCR was sampled from a woman aged 60-70 years with COVID-19, enrolled during active disease. The sequenced sample was peripheral blood. This rearrangement joins TRBV12-3 or TRBV12-4 to TRBJ2-2; no firm D call. The CDR3 sequence is CASSSFTGELFF. As DNA, the CDR3 is TGTGCCAGCAGTTCCTTTACCGGGGAGCTGTTTTTT.